A selection of T cell receptor beta chains follows, all from one sample in a study of graft-versus-host responses after intestinal transplantation. Sequencing was performed with immunoSEQ multiplex PCR; in TCRdb, only in-frame clones are kept and a portion is missing. The sample comprises 98,000 or so clones, roughly 82% of which are singletons, and 1.4% rests with the top ten. The source was PBMCs, collected 255 days after intestinal transplant. These receptors were taken from a human patient who received an intestinal transplant, so some T cells may come from the graft donor. CDR3s leave out the opening cysteine and the closing phenylalanine or tryptophan. Each record gives: V gene, CDR3 protein.

V: TRBV6-1; CDR3: ASSPRGEVYNEQF
V: TRBV28; CDR3: ASTFTGTAPYEQY
V: TRBV6-5; CDR3: ASSYAGDNEQF
V: TRBV6-6; CDR3: ASSYSRPTYEQY
V: TRBV19; CDR3: ASSTSASSYEQY
V: TRBV7-8; CDR3: ASSLNSGGYNEQF
V: TRBV11-2; CDR3: ASSSETGQPQH
V: TRBV15; CDR3: ATAFGGGTINYGYT
V: TRBV7-6; CDR3: ASSLEGGGRHTTYEQY
V: TRBV6-4; CDR3: ASSRLAGEINEQF
V: TRBV6-1; CDR3: ASSEFGGSTNEKLF
V: TRBV27; CDR3: ASSSAGWLTEAF
V: TRBV5-1; CDR3: ASSGTAENYGYT
V: TRBV15; CDR3: ATSGESDWIEAF
V: TRBV18; CDR3: ASSSSGFWNEQF
V: TRBV19; CDR3: ASSQSRANYGYT
V: TRBV5-1; CDR3: ASSLAATNEKLF
V: TRBV28; CDR3: ASMSLRADLNTEAF
V: TRBV5-1; CDR3: ASSLTSGRTDTQY
V: TRBV7-6; CDR3: ASSLTAETQY
V: TRBV6-6; CDR3: ASSYGQPYEQY
V: TRBV6-6; CDR3: ASLKRTGELF
V: TRBV27; CDR3: ASSHYGAGTHNEQF
V: TRBV7-9; CDR3: ASSDLGGLGTEAF
V: TRBV27; CDR3: ASSTAGTGRSETQY
V: TRBV5-1; CDR3: ASSLFEVMNTEAF
V: TRBV6-1; CDR3: ASREQMNTEAF
V: TRBV15; CDR3: ATSRDRTGYGYT
V: TRBV6-1; CDR3: ASSEVGGVCGNTIY
V: TRBV6-1; CDR3: ASSESAGGSSVGTEAF
V: TRBV28; CDR3: ASRLISQNTEAF
V: TRBV7-9; CDR3: ASSLANRGMGAF
V: TRBV10-3; CDR3: AIGWEGGYNEQF